This T cell receptor (beta chain) came from a study of cytomegalovirus exposure and HLA in healthy donors. Study outcomes and limitations: Reports described diagnosis of cytomegalovirus status by the classifier as highly specific and sensitive. A later analysis reported that several of the most significant clusters appeared to be linked to common viral pathogens, among them Epstein-Barr virus. Rarity characterized most TCR sequences, yet some public TCRs appeared in many donors. Earlier analysis found most TCR beta V segments productive about 90% or about 30% of the time.

It was with 60 Vbeta and 13 Jbeta primers that the PCR ran. Profiled with immunoSEQ multiplex PCR; TCRdb holds only in-frame clones, not every one. The table lists roughly 97,000 clones, about four fifths of them singletons. In regard to this clone: Its matching antigen is unknown.

The J segment lost 2 bases and the V segment lost 0 bases, leaving 5 bases of the junction unmatched. This CDR3 is 15 amino acids long. CDR1 SGHRS and CDR2 YFSETQ come from the germline V gene. The receptor was derived from a man aged 40-49 years in good health and CMV-seropositive. Input material: PBMCs. J is TRBJ2-7 and V is TRBV5-1; 7 bases are a match to TRBD1. Here the CDR3 reads CASSLGGTVAYEQYF. The CDR3 bases are TGCGCCAGCAGCTTGGGGGGGACAGTAGCCTACGAGCAGTACTTC.